A single sample is the source of the 14 T cell receptor beta chains below, sequenced in a study of cytomegalovirus exposure and HLA in healthy donors. In the PCR, 60 Vbeta and 13 Jbeta primers were used. TCRdb's table, derived via immunoSEQ multiplex PCR, lists solely in-frame clones and lacks some. The sample records 200,000 to 250,000 clones, around 83% being singletons. Sequenced sample: PBMCs. These receptors originate from a woman in her forties in good health and CMV-seronegative.

This chain joins TRBV7-2 and TRBJ1-1; D gene unclear. Per germline, CDR1 SGHTA and CDR2 FQGNSA. The ends were cut back, 5 bases at V and 0 bases at J, with 13 bases in the middle. CDR3 length: 15 residues. CDR3 bases: TGTGCCAGCAGCCATAGAGGGCAGATGAACACTGAAGCTTTCTTT. Amino acids: CASSHRGQMNTEAFF.

As for this clone: The identical CDR3 is also encoded by other nucleotide sequences in the sample. This chain joins TRBV5-1 and TRBJ1-3; D is ambiguous. Germline V gene sequence: CDR1 SGHRS, CDR2 YFSETQ. This CDR3 is 14 amino acids long. V lost 1 base and J 4 bases, leaving 9 bases between the germline ends. The DNA for the CDR3 is TGCGCCAGCAGCTTGACGGGGTCCGGAAACACCATATATTTT. Its translation is CASSLTGSGNTIYF.

This clone came up a few times. The genes are TRBV6-1 and TRBJ2-7; D uncertain. Trimming took 2 bases from V and 3 from J, leaving 11 bases between them. Germline-derived CDR1 and CDR2 are MNHNS and SASEGT. The CDR3 is 14 residues long. CDR3 bases: TGTGCCAGCAGTGAAAACCCAGCGATCTACGAGCAGTACTTC. This encodes CASSENPAIYEQYF.

The rearrangement uses TRBV7-9 and TRBJ1-1, with 7 nucleotides matching TRBD1. The CDR3 loop spans 13 amino acids. Germline V CDR1 and CDR2: SEHNR, FQNEAQ (reference sequence). The V segment lost 5 bases and the J segment 3 bases; nucleotides outside the gene matches: 3. The CDR3 protein is CASSNTGDTEAFF. As DNA, the CDR3 is TGTGCCAGCAGCAATACAGGGGACACTGAAGCTTTCTTT.

The chain uses TRBV6-4 and TRBJ1-2, with 7 bases fitting TRBD1. Trimming cost V 6 bases and J 1 base; bases outside gene matches: 8. Germline V gene lookup returns CDR1 MRHNA and CDR2 SNTAGT. This CDR3 contains 15 residues. The CDR3 nucleotides are TGTGCCAGCAGCCCCTTCCGGGACAGTAACTATGGCTACACCTTC. It yields the protein CASSPFRDSNYGYTF.

This rearrangement joins TRBV5-1 to TRBJ1-1, with 10 bases identical to TRBD1. Germline V gene data show CDR1 as SGHRS and CDR2 as YFSETQ. This CDR3 contains 15 residues. V shed 0 bases, J shed 3 bases, and the junction held 2 bases outside the gene matches. CDR3 bases: TGCGCCAGCAGCTTGGAGACAGGGGGCCACACTGAAGCTTTCTTT. Protein: CASSLETGGHTEAFF.

The J gene is TRBJ1-2, the V gene TRBV5-1, with TRBD1 matching over 7 bases. Per the germline V gene, CDR1 is SGHRS and CDR2 is YFSETQ. CDR3 size: 14 residues. With 7 bases clipped from V and 1 base from J, the junction kept 7 bases outside the gene matches. The CDR3: CASRIGTDNYGYTF. CDR3 sequence (DNA): TGCGCCAGCCGCATTGGGACAGATAACTATGGCTACACCTTC.

The rearrangement joins TRBV4-2 to TRBJ2-5; D is undetermined. Matching the DNA end better, TRBJ2-7 makes the J call doubtful. This CDR3 is 12 amino acids long. Germline V gives CDR1 LGHNA, CDR2 YNFKEQ. CDR3 bases: TGTGCCAGCAGCACGTCTCGCTACGAGCAGTACTTC. Its translation: CASSTSRYEQYF.

The chain is built from TRBV27 and TRBJ2-7, with TRBD2 matching over 8 bases. CDR1 MNHEY and CDR2 SMNVEV come from the germline V gene (reference sequence). V was pared by 2 bases and J by 5 bases, with 5 bases of the junction left unmatched. The CDR3 length is 14 residues. The CDR3 spells CASSLQPGRDEQYF. The CDR3 coding sequence is TGTGCCAGCAGTTTACAACCCGGGAGGGACGAGCAGTACTTC.

V usage is TRBV19 and J usage is TRBJ1-2; D may be TRBD1 (6 bases). Between the trimmed V and J ends, which lost 5 bases and 2 bases, there was a span of 18 bases. The CDR3 spans 16 residues. CDR1 is LNHDA, CDR2 SQIVND, per germline (reference sequence). Here the CDR3 DNA reads TGTGCCAGTAGTTCCCAACGGGCAGGGGCGAACTATGGCTACACCTTC. It translates to CASSSQRAGANYGYTF. The full variable domain, completed using reference TRBV19 and TRBJ1-2, is DGGITQSPKYLFRKEGQNVTLSCEQNLNHDAMYWYRQDPGQGLRLIYYSQIVNDFQKGDIAEGYSVSREKKESFPLTVTSAQKNPTAFYLCASSSQRAGANYGYTFGSGTRLTVV.

This chain connects TRBV27 to TRBJ2-7; TRBD1 might be the D (6 bases). Trimming cost V 6 bases and J 5 bases, with 17 bases left between them. The length of the CDR3 is 14 residues. Per the germline V gene, CDR1 is MNHEY and CDR2 is SMNVEV (reference sequence). CDR3 DNA: TGTGCCAGCAGCTATCAGGGACAAGGCAACGAGCAGTACTTC. Protein: CASSYQGQGNEQYF.

V and J are TRBV5-1 and TRBJ2-2; D unclear. The CDR3 contains 15 residues. Germline CDR1 SGHRS, CDR2 YFSETQ. V was clipped by 0 bases and J by 0 bases, with 6 bases between them. The DNA for the CDR3 is TGCGCCAGCAGCTTGGCTATACCGAACACCGGGGAGCTGTTTTTT. Translation: CASSLAIPNTGELFF. Looking up the rest from reference TRBV5-1 and TRBJ2-2 gives the full variable domain: KAGVTQTPRYLIKTRGQQVTLSCSPISGHRSVSWYQQTPGQGLQFLFEYFSETQRNKGNFPGRFSGRQFSNSRSEMNVSTLELGDSALYLCASSLAIPNTGELFFGEGSRLTVL.

The chain employs TRBV7-9 and TRBJ2-7; the match to TRBD1 covers 10 bases. CDR1 is SEHNR, CDR2 FQNEAQ, per germline (reference sequence). With 3 bases clipped from V and 2 bases from J, the junction kept 7 bases outside the gene matches. The CDR3 spans 16 residues. The DNA for the CDR3 is TGTGCCAGCAGCTTTGCGGGACAGGGGCGACCCTACGAGCAGTACTTC. It codes for CASSFAGQGRPYEQYF.

The chain uses TRBV14 and TRBJ2-7; 12 bases are a match to TRBD2. V was clipped by 1 base and J by 0 bases; unmatched bases: 7. Germline CDR1 is SGHDN and CDR2 is FVKESK. There are 18 residues in the CDR3. CDR3 protein: CASSQGASGRGISYEQYF. The CDR3 DNA reads as TGTGCCAGCAGCCAAGGGGCTAGCGGGAGGGGAATCTCCTACGAGCAGTACTTC.